This passage covers 2 T cell receptor beta chains from one sample sequenced in a study of cytomegalovirus exposure and HLA in healthy donors. PCR was performed using 60 Vbeta and 13 Jbeta primers. Sequenced by immunoSEQ multiplex PCR; TCRdb stores in-frame clones only, minus some. The sample holds 110,000 or so clones, around 70% seen once. Sequencing was performed on PBMCs. All receptors derive from a woman in her 70s in good health and CMV-seropositive.

There are a few counts of this clone. J is TRBJ1-4 and V is TRBV7-9; tentatively, D is TRBD1 (5 bases). Germline CDR1 is SEHNR and CDR2 is FQNEAQ (reference sequence). Trimming cost V 5 bases and J 4 bases, with 11 bases left between them. The CDR3 runs to 14 residues. CDR3 in amino acids: CASSPVGVNEKLFF. The DNA of the CDR3 is TGTGCCAGCAGCCCGGTAGGGGTTAATGAAAAACTGTTTTTT.

V usage is TRBV29-1 and J usage is TRBJ2-1, with 7 bases aligning to TRBD1. This CDR3 has 15 residues. V trimming: 5 bases; J trimming: 2 bases; junction bases outside the gene matches: 9. Germline CDR1 is SQVTM and CDR2 is ANQGSEA. The CDR3 spells CSVSQQGFPYNEQFF. CDR3 nucleotides: TGCAGCGTTTCGCAACAGGGGTTTCCCTACAATGAGCAGTTCTTC.